The source of this TCR beta chain is a study of identical twins. The CDR3 runs to 17 residues. V lost 2 bases and J lost 2; bases outside the gene matches: 9. The germline V gene encodes CDR1 LGHDT and CDR2 YNNKEL (reference sequence). One entry per CDR3 protein results from TCRdb running MiXCR on the 5' RACE reads. The data contain under 350,000 distinct CDR3 sequences, just under 9.5% of them singletons. A further study also used this sample, focusing on yellow fever vaccine responses in identical twins.

The source of this sequence is a woman aged 18-30 years in good health. The chain carries TRBV3-1 and TRBJ2-3; 8 positions match TRBD1. What was sequenced was CD8+ T cells sorted from blood. The chain's CDR3 is CASSQPLGQDPTDTQYF. CDR3 nucleotide sequence: TGTGCCAGCAGCCAACCTCTGGGACAGGACCCCACAGATACGCAGTATTTT.